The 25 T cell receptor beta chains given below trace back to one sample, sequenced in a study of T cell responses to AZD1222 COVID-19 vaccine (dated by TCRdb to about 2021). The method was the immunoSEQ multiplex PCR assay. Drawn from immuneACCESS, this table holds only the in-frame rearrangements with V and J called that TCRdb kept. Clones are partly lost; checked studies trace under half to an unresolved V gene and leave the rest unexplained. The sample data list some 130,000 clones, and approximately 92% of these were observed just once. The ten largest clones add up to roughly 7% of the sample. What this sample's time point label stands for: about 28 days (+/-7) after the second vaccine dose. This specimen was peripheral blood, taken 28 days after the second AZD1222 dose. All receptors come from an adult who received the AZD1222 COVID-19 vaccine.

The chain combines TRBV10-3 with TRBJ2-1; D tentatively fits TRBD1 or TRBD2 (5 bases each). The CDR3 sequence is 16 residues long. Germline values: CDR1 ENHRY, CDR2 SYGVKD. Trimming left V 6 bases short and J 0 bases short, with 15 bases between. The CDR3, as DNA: TGTGCCATCAGCTTCCGGGACGGAAGCTCCTACAATGAGCAGTTCTTC. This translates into CAISFRDGSSYNEQFF.

The CDR3 sequence: CASSLEGPEQYF. The CDR3 DNA follows: TGTGCCAGCAGCTTAGAGGGACCCGAGCAGTACTTC. The chain employs TRBV7-6 and TRBJ2-7, with D tentatively TRBD1 or TRBD2 (5 bases each). Germline values: CDR1 SGHVS, CDR2 FNYEAQ. The ends were cut back, 1 base at V and 6 bases at J, with 7 bases in the middle. This CDR3 comprises 12 residues.

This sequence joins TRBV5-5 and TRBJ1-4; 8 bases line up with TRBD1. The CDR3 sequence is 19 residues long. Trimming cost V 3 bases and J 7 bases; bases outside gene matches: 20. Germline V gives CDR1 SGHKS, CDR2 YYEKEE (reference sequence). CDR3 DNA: TGTGCCAGCAGCTCCCATGCCTGGACAGGGAGCCGAAATGGTGAAAAACTGTTTTTT. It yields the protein CASSSHAWTGSRNGEKLFF.

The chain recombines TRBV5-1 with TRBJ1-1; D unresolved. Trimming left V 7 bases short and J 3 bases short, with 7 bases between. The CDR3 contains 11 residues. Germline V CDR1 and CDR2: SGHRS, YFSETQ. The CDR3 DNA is TGCGCCAGCGGTGATGACACTGAAGCTTTCTTT. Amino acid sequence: CASGDDTEAFF.

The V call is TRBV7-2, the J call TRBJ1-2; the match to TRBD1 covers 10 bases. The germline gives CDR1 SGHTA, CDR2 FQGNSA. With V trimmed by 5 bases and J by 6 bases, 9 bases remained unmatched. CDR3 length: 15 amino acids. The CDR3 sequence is CASSRRQGATNGYTF. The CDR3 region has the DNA TGTGCCAGCAGCCGGAGACAGGGGGCGACCAATGGCTACACCTTC.

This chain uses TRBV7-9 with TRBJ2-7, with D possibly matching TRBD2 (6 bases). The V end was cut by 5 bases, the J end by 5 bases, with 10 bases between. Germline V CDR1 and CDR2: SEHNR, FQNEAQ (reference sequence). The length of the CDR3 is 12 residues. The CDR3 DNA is TGTGCCAGCAGCGCGGACTACCACGAGCAGTACTTC. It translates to CASSADYHEQYF.

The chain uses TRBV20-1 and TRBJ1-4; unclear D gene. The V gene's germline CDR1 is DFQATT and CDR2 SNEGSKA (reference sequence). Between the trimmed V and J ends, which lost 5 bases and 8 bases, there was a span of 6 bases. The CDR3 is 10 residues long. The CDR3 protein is CSAPVEKLFF. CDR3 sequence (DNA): TGCAGTGCTCCGGTAGAAAAACTGTTTTTT.

The CDR3 sequence: CASSLTPARGETQYF. In DNA form, the CDR3 reads TGTGCCAGCAGCTTAACCCCGGCCCGGGGGGAGACCCAGTACTTC. This chain joins TRBV7-3 and TRBJ2-5; TRBD2 might be the D (6 bases). The CDR3 loop spans 15 amino acids. Looked up from germline, CDR1 is SGHTA and CDR2 is FQGTGA. Trimming cost V 0 bases and J 5 bases, with 13 bases left between them.

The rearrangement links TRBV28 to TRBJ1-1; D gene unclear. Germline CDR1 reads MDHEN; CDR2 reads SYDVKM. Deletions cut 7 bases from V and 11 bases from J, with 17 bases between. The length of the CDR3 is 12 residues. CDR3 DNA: TGTGCCAGCATTGGGGTGGGGTTTCACGCTTTCTTT. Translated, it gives CASIGVGFHAFF.

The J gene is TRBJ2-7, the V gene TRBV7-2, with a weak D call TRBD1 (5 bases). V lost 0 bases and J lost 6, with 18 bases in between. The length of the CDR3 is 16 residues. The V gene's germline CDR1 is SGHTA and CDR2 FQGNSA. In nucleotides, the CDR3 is TGTGCCAGCAGCTTAGCTCAGGGTCTCCCTTACGTCGAGCAGTACTTC. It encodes CASSLAQGLPYVEQYF.

This CDR3 is CASVGTARKSPLHF. The CDR3 nucleotides are TGTGCCAGCGTGGGGACAGCCCGAAAATCACCCCTCCACTTT. The chain joins TRBV2 to TRBJ1-6, with TRBD1 matching over 7 bases. CDR1 and CDR2 from the germline V gene are SNHLY and FYNNEI. V dropped 8 bases and J dropped 10; count of bases not matched to a gene: 11. The CDR3 runs to 14 residues.

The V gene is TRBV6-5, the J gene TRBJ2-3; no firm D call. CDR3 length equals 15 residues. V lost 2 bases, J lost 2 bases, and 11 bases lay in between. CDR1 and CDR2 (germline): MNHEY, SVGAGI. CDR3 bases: TGTGCCAGCAGTTACGTGGCAGAAGCCACAGATACGCAGTATTTT. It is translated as CASSYVAEATDTQYF.

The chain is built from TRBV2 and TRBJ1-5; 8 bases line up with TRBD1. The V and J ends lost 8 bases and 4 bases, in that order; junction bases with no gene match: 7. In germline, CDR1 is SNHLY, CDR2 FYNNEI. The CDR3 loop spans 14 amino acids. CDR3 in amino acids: CASRDRGLNQPQHF. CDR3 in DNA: TGTGCCAGCCGCGACAGGGGCCTTAATCAGCCCCAGCATTTT.

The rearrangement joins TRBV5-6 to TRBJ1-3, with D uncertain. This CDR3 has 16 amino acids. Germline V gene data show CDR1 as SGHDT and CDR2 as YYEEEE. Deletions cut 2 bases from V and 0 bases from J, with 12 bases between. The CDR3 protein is CASSFPGSRSGNTIYF. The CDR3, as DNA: TGTGCCAGCAGCTTTCCGGGCTCCCGCTCTGGAAACACCATATATTTT.

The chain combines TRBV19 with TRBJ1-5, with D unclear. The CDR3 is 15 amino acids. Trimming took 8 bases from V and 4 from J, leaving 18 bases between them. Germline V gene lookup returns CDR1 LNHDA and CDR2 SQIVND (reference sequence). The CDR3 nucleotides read TGTGCCAGTCGTCCAGAGGCCCGGCATAATCAGCCCCAGCATTTT. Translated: CASRPEARHNQPQHF.

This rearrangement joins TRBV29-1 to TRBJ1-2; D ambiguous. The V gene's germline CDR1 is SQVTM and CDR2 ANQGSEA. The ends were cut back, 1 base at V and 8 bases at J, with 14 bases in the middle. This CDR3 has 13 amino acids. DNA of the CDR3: TGCAGCGTTGAAGCAGTAGGTTTCGCGGGCTACACCTTC. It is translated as CSVEAVGFAGYTF.

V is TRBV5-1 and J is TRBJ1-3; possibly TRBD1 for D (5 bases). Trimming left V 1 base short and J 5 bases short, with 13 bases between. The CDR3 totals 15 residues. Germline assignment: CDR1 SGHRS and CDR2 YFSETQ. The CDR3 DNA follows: TGCGCCAGCAGCTTGACAGGAGATTATAGAAACACCATATATTTT. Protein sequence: CASSLTGDYRNTIYF.

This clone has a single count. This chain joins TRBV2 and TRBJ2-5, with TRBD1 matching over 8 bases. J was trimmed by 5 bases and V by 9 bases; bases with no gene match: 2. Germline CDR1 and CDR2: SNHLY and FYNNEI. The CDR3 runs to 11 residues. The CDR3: CARRTGETQYF. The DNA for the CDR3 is TGTGCCAGGCGGACAGGGGAGACCCAGTACTTC.

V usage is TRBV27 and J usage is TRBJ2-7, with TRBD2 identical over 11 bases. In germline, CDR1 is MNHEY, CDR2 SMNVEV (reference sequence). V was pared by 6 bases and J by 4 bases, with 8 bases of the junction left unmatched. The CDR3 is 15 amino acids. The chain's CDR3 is CASRLSLAGGYEQYF. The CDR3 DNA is TGTGCCAGCAGATTGTCCCTAGCGGGGGGATACGAGCAGTACTTC.

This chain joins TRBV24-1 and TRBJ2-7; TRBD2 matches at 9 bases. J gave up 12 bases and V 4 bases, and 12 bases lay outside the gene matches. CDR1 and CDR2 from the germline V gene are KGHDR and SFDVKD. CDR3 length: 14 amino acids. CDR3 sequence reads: CATSDRNSGGVLYF. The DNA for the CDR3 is TGTGCCACCAGTGACCGGAATAGCGGGGGAGTCCTGTACTTC.

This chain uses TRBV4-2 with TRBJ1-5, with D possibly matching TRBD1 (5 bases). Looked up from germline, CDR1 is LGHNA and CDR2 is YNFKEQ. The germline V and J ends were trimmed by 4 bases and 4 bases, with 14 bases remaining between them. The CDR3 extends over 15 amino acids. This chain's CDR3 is CASSPPGVGNQPQHF. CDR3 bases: TGTGCCAGCAGCCCCCCGGGGGTGGGTAATCAGCCCCAGCATTTT.

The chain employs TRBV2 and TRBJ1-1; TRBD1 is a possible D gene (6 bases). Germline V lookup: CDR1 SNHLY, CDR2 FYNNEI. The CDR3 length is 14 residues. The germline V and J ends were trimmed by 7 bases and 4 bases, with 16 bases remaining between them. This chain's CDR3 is CASTFDQGSTEAFF. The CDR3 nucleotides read TGTGCCAGCACCTTCGATCAGGGGAGCACTGAAGCTTTCTTT.

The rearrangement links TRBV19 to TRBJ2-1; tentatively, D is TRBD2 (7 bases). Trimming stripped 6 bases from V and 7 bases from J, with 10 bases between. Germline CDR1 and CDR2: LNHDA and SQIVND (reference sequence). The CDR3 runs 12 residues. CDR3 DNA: TGTGCCAGTAGCGGGGGGCAGAATGAGCAGTTCTTC. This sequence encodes CASSGGQNEQFF. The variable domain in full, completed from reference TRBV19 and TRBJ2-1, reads DGGITQSPKYLFRKEGQNVTLSCEQNLNHDAMYWYRQDPGQGLRLIYYSQIVNDFQKGDIAEGYSVSREKKESFPLTVTSAQKNPTAFYLCASSGGQNEQFFGPGTRLTVL.

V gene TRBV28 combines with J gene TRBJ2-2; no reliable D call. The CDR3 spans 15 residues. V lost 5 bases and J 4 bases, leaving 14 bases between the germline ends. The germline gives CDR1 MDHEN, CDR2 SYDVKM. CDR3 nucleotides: TGTGCCAGCAGTCTCGCTGGTTTTCGCACCGGGGAGCTGTTTTTT. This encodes CASSLAGFRTGELFF.

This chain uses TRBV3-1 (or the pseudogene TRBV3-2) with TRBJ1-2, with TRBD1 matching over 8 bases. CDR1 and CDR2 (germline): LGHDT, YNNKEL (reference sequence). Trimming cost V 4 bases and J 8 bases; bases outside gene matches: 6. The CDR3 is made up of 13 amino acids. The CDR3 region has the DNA TGTGCCAGCAGCCGGGACAGGTCTGAGGGCTACACCTTC. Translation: CASSRDRSEGYTF.